Listed here is a single T cell receptor (beta chain). Using immunoSEQ multiplex PCR, the repertoire was profiled, and TCRdb retains in-frame clones only, with some absent. The table shows roughly 2.1 million clones, with around 93% occurring only once. The sample comes from a study of shared clonotypes between healthy human individuals. Only CD45RO-negative cells positively selected for CCR7 counted as naive CD8 cells, so terminally differentiated effector memory CD45RA+ cells were excluded. Recent vaccinations or acute infections were absent in the healthy HIV-negative adult donors. The CDR3 totals 15 residues. Germline-derived CDR1 and CDR2 are SGHKS and YYEKEE (reference sequence). The trim removed 2 bases at V and 3 bases at J, leaving 7 bases unmatched.

The clonotype originates from a man between 18 and 35 years old in good health. Some clones in this sample may be carry-over from other donors' samples. The specimen sequenced was naive CD8+ T cells from PBMCs. The chain links TRBV5-5 to TRBJ1-1; 7 bases are a match to TRBD1. The CDR3 loop is CASSFSLTGDTEAFF. For the CDR3, the DNA is TGTGCCAGCAGCTTTAGTTTAACAGGGGACACTGAAGCTTTCTTT.